This is a list of T cell receptor beta chains from one sample in a study of blood T cell repertoires in COVID-19. Repertoires were generated with immunoSEQ multiplex PCR, while TCRdb's copy carries only in-frame clones and drops some. The sample shows over 150,000 clones, over 80% of them seen only once. The sample comprised peripheral blood. The receptors shown here come from a woman in her sixties or seventies with acute or convalescent COVID-19. The CDR3 runs from the conserved cysteine through the conserved F or W. Each record gives: clone size, J gene, V gene, D gene, CDR3 DNA, CDR3 protein. D genes are given only for firm matches. Not every row has a clone size; where given, it reads once, few, many or a size class.

>NA|TRBJ2-3|TRBV9|TRBD2
TGTGCCAGCAGCGTAGGACTAGCGGGGGGGCCCGATACGCAGTATTTT
CASSVGLAGGPDTQYF
>NA|TRBJ2-5|TRBV27|TRBD1
TGTGCCAGCAGAGGGGACAGGGAAGAGACCCAGTACTTC
CASRGDREETQYF
>NA|TRBJ2-7|TRBV5-1|TRBD1
TGCGCCAGCAGGTTGACAGGGGGCTCTTCCTACGAGCAGTACTTC
CASRLTGGSSYEQYF
>NA|TRBJ2-2|TRBV5-1|NA
TGCGCCAGCAGCTCGCGGGGCTACCCGAACACCGGGGAGCTGTTTTTT
CASSSRGYPNTGELFF
>NA|TRBJ2-7|TRBV24-1|TRBD1
TGTGCCACCAGTGAGCAAGGACAGGGGCCTTCCTACGAGCAGTACTTC
CATSEQGQGPSYEQYF
>NA|TRBJ2-3|TRBV5-4|TRBD2
TGTGCCAGCAGCTTGGCCGGCGGGGGGGCCGGCGATACGCAGTATTTT
CASSLAGGGAGDTQYF
>NA|TRBJ2-7|TRBV6-6|TRBD1
TGTGCCAGCAGTCCGACAGGGGTAGGGTACGAGCAGTACTTC
CASSPTGVGYEQYF
>NA|TRBJ1-1|TRBV7-2|TRBD1
TGTGCCAGCAGTTGGACAGGGAGGGGCACTGAAGCTTTCTTT
CASSWTGRGTEAFF
>NA|TRBJ1-2|TRBV19|TRBD1
TGTGCCAGTAGTACCGGGGACAGCCACTATGGCTACACCTTC
CASSTGDSHYGYTF
>NA|TRBJ1-2|TRBV7-2|TRBD1
TGTGCCAGCAGCTTAGAGAAGGGACAGGTCTATGGCTACACCTTC
CASSLEKGQVYGYTF
>NA|TRBJ2-3|TRBV6-4|NA
TGTGCCAGCAGTGACTCCAGGGTGGCAGATACGCAGTATTTT
CASSDSRVADTQYF
>NA|TRBJ1-4|TRBV11-2|NA
TGTGCCAGCAGCTTAGATAAGCCCTGGGCTGTTGGCGTCGGCGATGAAAAACTGTTTTTT
CASSLDKPWAVGVGDEKLFF
>once|TRBJ1-3|TRBV18|NA
TGTGCCAGCTCACCTACAGGGATTGGAAACACCATATATTTT
CASSPTGIGNTIYF
>NA|TRBJ1-5|TRBV10-2|TRBD1
TGCGCCAGCAGGGACAGGGATAATCAGCCCCAGCATTTT
CASRDRDNQPQHF
>once|TRBJ1-4|TRBV5-1|NA
TGCGCCAGCAGCTTCCGGGGTAATGAAAAACTGTTTTTT
CASSFRGNEKLFF
>NA|TRBJ1-5|TRBV4-2|NA
TGTGTCAGCAGCCATCCTCAGGGCGTCGATAGCAATCAGCCCCAGCATTTT
CVSSHPQGVDSNQPQHF
>NA|TRBJ1-1|TRBV6-1|NA
TGTGCCAGCAGTGAGAACCTGGGAGCGGCTGAAGCTTTCTTT
CASSENLGAAEAFF
>few|TRBJ2-7|TRBV28|NA
TGTGCCAGCAGGCGATCCTACGAGCAGTACTTC
CASRRSYEQYF
>NA|TRBJ2-1|TRBV7-2|TRBD1
TGTGCCAGCAGCTTGACAGGGTTTAGGGATGAGCAGTTCTTC
CASSLTGFRDEQFF
>NA|TRBJ1-5|TRBV5-6|NA
TGTGCCAGCAGCTTGGGTGGGGGGGAACCCCAGCATTTT
CASSLGGGEPQHF
>NA|TRBJ2-1|TRBV7-3|TRBD2
TGTGCCAGCAGCCCCGCTAGCGGGGGGCCCCATGAGCAGTTCTTC
CASSPASGGPHEQFF
>NA|TRBJ1-6|TRBV14|NA
TGTGCCAGCAGCCAAGTGTTCGGGTTGAGAAATTCACCCCTCCACTTT
CASSQVFGLRNSPLHF
>NA|TRBJ2-3|TRBV9|NA
TGTGCCAGCAGCCCAGGGGGGACTGGGGGAAGCACAGATACGCAGTATTTT
CASSPGGTGGSTDTQYF
>NA|TRBJ1-1|TRBV14|NA
TGTGCCAGCAGCGACCAGGGACTCACTGAAGCTTTCTTT
CASSDQGLTEAFF
>NA|TRBJ2-7|TRBV21-1|NA
TGCGCCGTAGGGGGTCGCTCCTACGAGCAGTACTTC
CAVGGRSYEQYF
>few|TRBJ2-6|TRBV2|TRBD1
TGTGCCAGCAGGGTCCCCCGTAACAGGGGGCTAGGGGGGGCCAACGTCCTGACTTTC
CASRVPRNRGLGGANVLTF
>NA|TRBJ1-1|TRBV3-1/TRBV3-2|NA
TGTGCCAGCAGCCAAGCTGGGACACGAGTGAGCACTGAAGCTTTCTTT
CASSQAGTRVSTEAFF
>NA|TRBJ2-1|TRBV7-2|TRBD1
TGTGCCAGCAGCCCAGACAGGGGGCCCGGCCGCAAGCAGTTCTTC
CASSPDRGPGRKQFF
>NA|TRBJ2-2|TRBV24-1|NA
TGTGCCACCAGTGATCCCCGGACTGCTACCGGGGAGCTGTTTTTT
CATSDPRTATGELFF
>NA|TRBJ1-5|TRBV6-6|TRBD1
TGTGCCAGCAGGATCACAGGGGATGGCAATCAGCCCCAGCATTTT
CASRITGDGNQPQHF
>NA|TRBJ2-7|TRBV10-3|NA
TGTGCCATCAGTGATCCACCCGAAGGGGCCTACGAGCAGTACTTC
CAISDPPEGAYEQYF
>NA|TRBJ2-1|TRBV24-1|TRBD2
TGTGCCACCACCCTAGCGGGGGGCAAAGCTTACAATGAGCAGTTCTTC
CATTLAGGKAYNEQFF
>NA|TRBJ1-1|TRBV15|NA
TGTGCCACCAGCTCCCGCCGGGGGACTGAAGCTTTCTTT
CATSSRRGTEAFF
>once|TRBJ1-2|TRBV2|NA
TGTGCCAGCCAAAACAGGGCAGGTGGCTATGGCTACACCTTC
CASQNRAGGYGYTF
>NA|TRBJ2-7|TRBV27|TRBD2
TGTGCCAGCAGTTTAGCCGGGACTACCTACGAGCAGTACTTC
CASSLAGTTYEQYF
>NA|TRBJ2-7|TRBV7-9|NA
TGTGCCAGCAGTCCAGGAGGCTTACGAACCTACGAGCAGTACTTC
CASSPGGLRTYEQYF
>NA|TRBJ1-5|TRBV24-1|NA
TGTGCCACCAGTGGGGAGGGCCGCCAGCCCCAGCATTTT
CATSGEGRQPQHF
>NA|TRBJ1-3|TRBV15|TRBD1
TGTGCCACCAGCAGAGCTCTAGGCAGGGGGCCCGCCGACTCTGGAAACACCATATATTTT
CATSRALGRGPADSGNTIYF